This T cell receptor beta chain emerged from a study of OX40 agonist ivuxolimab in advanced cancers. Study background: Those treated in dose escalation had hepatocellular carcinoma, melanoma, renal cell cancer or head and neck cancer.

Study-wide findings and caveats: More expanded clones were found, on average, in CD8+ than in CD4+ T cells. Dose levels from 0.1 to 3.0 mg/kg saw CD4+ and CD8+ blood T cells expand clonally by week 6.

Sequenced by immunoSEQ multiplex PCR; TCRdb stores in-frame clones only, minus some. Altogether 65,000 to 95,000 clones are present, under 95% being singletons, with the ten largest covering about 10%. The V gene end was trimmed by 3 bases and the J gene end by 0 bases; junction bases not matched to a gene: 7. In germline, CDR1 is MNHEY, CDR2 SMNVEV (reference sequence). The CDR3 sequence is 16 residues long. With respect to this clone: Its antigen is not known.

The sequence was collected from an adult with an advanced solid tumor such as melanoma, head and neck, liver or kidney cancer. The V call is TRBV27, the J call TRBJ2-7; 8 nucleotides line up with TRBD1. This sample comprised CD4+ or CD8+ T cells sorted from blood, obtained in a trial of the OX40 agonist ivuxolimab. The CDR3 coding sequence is TGTGCCAGCAGTTTCTCGACAGGGGATTACTCCTACGAGCAGTACTTC. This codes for CASSFSTGDYSYEQYF.